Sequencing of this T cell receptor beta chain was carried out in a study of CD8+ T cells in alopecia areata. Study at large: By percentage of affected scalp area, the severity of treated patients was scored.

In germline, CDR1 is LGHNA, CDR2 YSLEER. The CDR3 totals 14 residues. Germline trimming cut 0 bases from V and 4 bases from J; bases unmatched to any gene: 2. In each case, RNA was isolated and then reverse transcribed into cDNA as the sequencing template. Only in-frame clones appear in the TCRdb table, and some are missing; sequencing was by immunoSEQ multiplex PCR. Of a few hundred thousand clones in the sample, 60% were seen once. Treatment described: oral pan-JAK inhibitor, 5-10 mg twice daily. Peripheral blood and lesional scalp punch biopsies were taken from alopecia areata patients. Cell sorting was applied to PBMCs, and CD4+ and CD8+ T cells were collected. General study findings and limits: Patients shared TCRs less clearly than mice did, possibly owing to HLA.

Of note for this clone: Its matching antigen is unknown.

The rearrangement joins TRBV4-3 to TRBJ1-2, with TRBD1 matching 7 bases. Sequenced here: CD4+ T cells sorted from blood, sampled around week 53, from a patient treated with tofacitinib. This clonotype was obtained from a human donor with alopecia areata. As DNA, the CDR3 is TGCGCCAGCAGCCAAGATAACAGGGGCTATGGCTACACCTTC. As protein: CASSQDNRGYGYTF.